Included here is one T cell receptor beta chain sequence, with context. The sample is drawn from a study of T cell repertoires in ileal Crohn's disease. Time point here: neoterminal ileum biopsy at postoperative endoscopy, about 6 months after surgery. The CDR3 is 14 residues long. Germline assignment: CDR1 SGHNT and CDR2 YYREEE (reference sequence). J lost 9 bases, V lost 4 bases, and 7 bases had no gene match. Some clones are missing from TCRdb's copy, which holds only in-frame ones; the method was immunoSEQ multiplex PCR. The sample yields some 60,000 clones, 85% to 90% seen once. The sample taken for sequencing was ileal tissue. The gene calls are TRBV5-4 and TRBJ2-2; 9 nucleotides align to TRBD1. This sequence originates from an adult with Crohn's disease. The CDR3 protein is CASSPDRGHRELFF. The CDR3 DNA reads as TGTGCCAGCAGCCCGGACAGGGGTCACCGGGAGCTGTTTTTT.